Shown below are 9 T cell receptor beta chains from a single sample sequenced in a study of T cell repertoires in ileal Crohn's disease. The time point here: inflamed ileum from the surgical specimen. The data were produced by immunoSEQ multiplex PCR, yet TCRdb's version contains in-frame clones alone and is incomplete. The sample holds 16,000 or so clones, 92% seen once. Input material: ileal tissue. The receptors here all came from an adult with Crohn's disease.

The rearrangement uses TRBV7-3 and TRBJ2-1; D could derive from TRBD1 or TRBD2 (5 bases each). V shed 5 bases and J shed 9 bases, with 17 bases lying between them. Germline values: CDR1 SGHTA, CDR2 FQGTGA. This CDR3 contains 14 residues. CDR3 in DNA: TGTGCCAGCAGCCCTATGGGCGTTGGGGGTGAGCAGTTCTTC. Translating gives CASSPMGVGGEQFF.

DNA for the CDR3: TGTGCCAGCAGCTCGGCCGTTTGGGGGGGCACTGAAGCTTTCTTT. Translating it yields CASSSAVWGGTEAFF. This chain connects TRBV7-9 to TRBJ1-1; D perhaps matches TRBD1 (5 bases). The CDR3 runs 15 residues. The germline CDR1 and CDR2 sequences are SEHNR and FQNEAQ (reference sequence). V lost 4 bases to trimming and J lost 4 bases, with 16 bases between them.

V is TRBV6-5 and J is TRBJ1-1; 7 bases are a match to TRBD1. In germline, CDR1 is MNHEY, CDR2 SVGAGI. V trimming: 2 bases; J trimming: 0 bases; junction bases outside the gene matches: 6. This CDR3 has 16 amino acids. CDR3 protein: CASSYGTAKMNTEAFF. The CDR3 DNA reads TGTGCCAGCAGTTACGGGACAGCCAAGATGAACACTGAAGCTTTCTTT.

This clone was picked up one time. The V and J genes are TRBV19 and TRBJ2-2; no firm D call. Between the trimmed V and J ends, which lost 1 base and 7 bases, there was a span of 10 bases. The germline V gene encodes CDR1 LNHDA and CDR2 SQIVND (reference sequence). The length of the CDR3 is 14 residues. CDR3 region: CASSIGRGNGELFF. CDR3 nucleotides: TGTGCCAGTAGTATAGGTCGAGGTAACGGGGAGCTGTTTTTT.

This clone has only one observation. The chain links TRBV6-5 to TRBJ2-5; tentative D call: TRBD2 (6 bases). This CDR3 region has 14 residues. Germline values: CDR1 MNHEY, CDR2 SVGAGI. The V and J ends lost 5 bases and 4 bases respectively, with 14 bases between them. CDR3 sequence reads: CASSPRDSRETQYF. For the CDR3, the DNA is TGTGCCAGCAGTCCCCGGGACTCCCGAGAGACCCAGTACTTC.

This chain uses TRBV5-1 with TRBJ2-2; D is undetermined. V lost 0 bases and J 3 bases, leaving 9 bases between the germline ends. The CDR3 extends over 15 amino acids. Per germline, CDR1 SGHRS and CDR2 YFSETQ. DNA for the CDR3: TGCGCCAGCAGCTTGGGTCCCCCGGACACCGGGGAGCTGTTTTTT. Residues: CASSLGPPDTGELFF.

V is TRBV5-5 and J is TRBJ2-7, with 7 bases identical to TRBD1. The CDR3 has 15 amino acids. V was pared by 2 bases and J by 0 bases, with 5 bases of the junction left unmatched. The germline V gene has CDR1 SGHKS and CDR2 YYEKEE (reference sequence). CDR3 protein: CASSLADRSSYEQYF. CDR3 bases: TGTGCCAGCAGCTTAGCGGACAGGAGCTCCTACGAGCAGTACTTC.

The chain links TRBV29-1 to TRBJ2-5, with 7 positions matching TRBD2. Losses at the gene ends were 0 bases for V and 7 bases for J; bases not matched to a gene: 11. The V gene's germline CDR1 is SQVTM and CDR2 ANQGSEA. CDR3 length equals 15 residues. CDR3 sequence: CSVEESWGGKGTQYF. Here the CDR3 DNA reads TGCAGCGTTGAAGAAAGTTGGGGGGGGAAGGGGACCCAGTACTTC.

This chain connects TRBV29-1 to TRBJ2-7; the D is unclear. The CDR3 loop spans 14 amino acids. Germline CDR1 and CDR2: SQVTM and ANQGSEA. Trimming cost V 2 bases and J 2 bases, with 13 bases left between them. The CDR3 DNA is TGCAGCGTTGAACGAACACAGAATCCCTACGAGCAGTACTTC. Its translation: CSVERTQNPYEQYF.